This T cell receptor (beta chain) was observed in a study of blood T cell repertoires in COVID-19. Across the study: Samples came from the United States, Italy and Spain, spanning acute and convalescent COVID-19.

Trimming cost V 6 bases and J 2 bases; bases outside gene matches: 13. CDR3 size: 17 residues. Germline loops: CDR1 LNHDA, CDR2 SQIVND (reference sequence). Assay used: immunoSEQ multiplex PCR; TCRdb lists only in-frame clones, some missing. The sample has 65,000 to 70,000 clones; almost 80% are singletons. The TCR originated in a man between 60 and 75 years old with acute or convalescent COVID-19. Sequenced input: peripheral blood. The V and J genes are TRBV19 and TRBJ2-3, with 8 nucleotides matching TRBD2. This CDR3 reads CASSTFSGSGNTDTQYF. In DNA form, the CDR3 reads TGTGCCAGTAGCACCTTCTCGGGTAGCGGGAACACAGATACGCAGTATTTT.